Listed here is a single T cell receptor beta chain. What it recognizes is unknown. V was clipped by 6 bases and J by 1 base; unmatched bases: 10. Germline V lookup: CDR1 DFQATT, CDR2 SNEGSKA (reference sequence). The CDR3 has 17 amino acids. MiXCR, run by TCRdb on the reads, gives a single entry per CDR3 protein. Of around 69,000 distinct CDR3 sequences in the sample, under 30% were seen once. This entry belongs to a study of T cell repertoires in cytomegalovirus infection. Study in general: Recently identified HLA-C-restricted CMV epitopes were used, and well-studied HLA-B-restricted CMV epitopes were used as well. Public TCR beta signatures marked donors with CMV infection and the matching HLA.

Findings and caveats of the study: The cumulative frequency of public TCR beta families distinguished individuals who carried CMV together with the relevant HLA. Dominant in the ex vivo response were TCR beta clonotypes restricted by HLA-C and specific for CMV.

The TCR originated in a human donor in good health (CMV status not recorded). Some clones in this sample may be carry-over from other donors' samples. The sample was CD8+ T cells from cultured PBMCs, taken from culture after CMV antigen stimulation. The V gene is TRBV20-1, the J gene TRBJ2-2; 11 bases map to TRBD2. CDR3 DNA: TGCAGTGCACCCGGGACTAGCGGACTAATGAACACCGGGGAGCTGTTTTTT. Residues: CSAPGTSGLMNTGELFF.